These 7 T cell receptor beta chains came from one sample sequenced in a study of shared clonotypes between healthy human individuals. Clones were sequenced by immunoSEQ multiplex PCR, and TCRdb holds only the in-frame ones, with some missing. This table has about 360,000 clones, 73% appearing once. Material: memory CD4+ T cells sorted from blood. The subset: CD45RA-negative fraction. Receptor source: a man younger than 45 in good health.

This sequence joins TRBV6-1 and TRBJ2-7, with 8 bases fitting TRBD1. CDR1 is MNHNS, CDR2 SASEGT, per germline. The CDR3 is made up of 12 amino acids. V was clipped by 7 bases and J by 6 bases; unmatched bases: 5. This CDR3 reads CASTGTGSEQYF. Written as DNA, the CDR3 is TGTGCCAGCACCGGGACAGGCTCCGAGCAGTACTTC.

The V call is TRBV6-1, the J call TRBJ2-1, with 11 bases identical to TRBD2. The junction had 5 bases not matched to a gene; V was cut back by 6 bases and J by 7 bases. The CDR3 contains 14 residues. Germline CDR1 is MNHNS and CDR2 is SASEGT. The CDR3 sequence is CASRSSGRSNEQFF. In DNA, the CDR3 is TGTGCCAGCAGATCTAGCGGGAGGTCAAATGAGCAGTTCTTC.

The chain has TRBV19 and TRBJ1-2; no definite D call. Germline assignment: CDR1 LNHDA and CDR2 SQIVND (reference sequence). The CDR3 loop spans 12 amino acids. Trimming removed 5 bases from V and 2 bases from J, with 6 bases in between. The CDR3 DNA sequence: TGTGCCAGTAGTGTACTGAACTATGGCTACACCTTC. Its translation: CASSVLNYGYTF.

This clone has only one observation. This chain connects TRBV5-6 to TRBJ2-3; a possible D gene is TRBD2 (5 bases). The CDR3 contains 13 residues. Germline-derived CDR1 and CDR2 are SGHDT and YYEEEE. V was trimmed by 5 bases and J by 4 bases, leaving 11 bases between them. CDR3 bases: TGTGCCAGCAGGGTTGTCGGGGCAGATACGCAGTATTTT. This translates into CASRVVGADTQYF.

This chain uses TRBV19 with TRBJ1-2; D not resolved. Germline V lookup: CDR1 LNHDA, CDR2 SQIVND (reference sequence). There are 13 residues in the CDR3. The V end was cut by 5 bases, the J end by 2 bases, with 9 bases between. The CDR3 reads CASSVRTNYGYTF. CDR3 sequence (DNA): TGTGCCAGTAGTGTACGGACCAACTATGGCTACACCTTC.

This chain uses TRBV4-3 with TRBJ2-7; D gene unclear. This CDR3 spans 13 amino acids. Trimming stripped 1 base from V and 6 bases from J, with 10 bases between. Per germline, CDR1 LGHNA and CDR2 YSLEER. CDR3 sequence: CASSQARGFEQYF. The CDR3 DNA reads TGCGCCAGCAGCCAAGCTCGTGGATTCGAGCAGTACTTC.

The rearrangement joins TRBV5-1 to TRBJ2-2; either TRBD1 or TRBD2 may supply D (5 bases each). Germline CDR1 is SGHRS and CDR2 is YFSETQ. V was clipped by 3 bases and J by 4 bases, with 25 bases between them. The CDR3 has 19 residues. The CDR3 is CASSSLNSGTLATTGELFF. The CDR3 DNA sequence: TGCGCCAGCAGCTCTCTTAACTCCGGGACGCTTGCCACCACCGGGGAGCTGTTTTTT.